What follows is one T cell receptor (beta chain) and its context. The antigen remains unidentified. This specimen belongs to a study of T cell responses to AZD1222 COVID-19 vaccine. Whole-study results and caveats: There were mostly white British donors and more females than males, and clonal diversity was possibly underestimated.

The CDR3 totals 14 residues. Germline-derived CDR1 and CDR2 are MNHEY and SVGAGI. V lost 7 bases and J lost 6, with 18 bases in between. TCRdb's copy holds only in-frame clones and misses some; the assay was immunoSEQ multiplex PCR. The data hold around 65,000 clones, with over 70% observed a single time. The chain uses TRBV6-5 and TRBJ1-1; D is unclear. Sequenced material: peripheral blood, taken on day 0 of AZD1222 vaccination. This receptor was obtained from an adult in good health. In DNA, the CDR3 is TGTGCCAGCATCACGGGGAAACTCAGCGCTGAAGCTTTCTTT. It specifies CASITGKLSAEAFF.